Below are 13 T cell receptor beta chains sequenced from a single sample in a study of blood T cell repertoires in COVID-19 (TCRdb year 2020). The method behind the library was the immunoSEQ multiplex PCR assay. The table was pulled from immuneACCESS by TCRdb, which kept in-frame rearrangements only. Such tables lose some clones; where checked, under half of the loss comes from unresolved V genes, and the rest has no known cause. This sample is represented by roughly 91,000 clones; roughly 84% of them were singletons. Roughly 2% of the sample belongs to the ten largest clones. Sequences were obtained from peripheral blood. All receptors derive from a man between 65 and 85 years old with active or convalescent COVID-19.

V and J are TRBV4-2 and TRBJ2-1, with 7 bases aligning to TRBD2. Germline values: CDR1 LGHNA, CDR2 YNFKEQ. The CDR3 has 16 residues. V lost 4 bases, J lost 5 bases, and 11 bases stayed unmatched. CDR3 amino acids: CASSPQGASGNNEQFF. For the CDR3, the DNA is TGTGCCAGCAGCCCCCAGGGCGCTAGCGGCAACAATGAGCAGTTCTTC.

The rearrangement uses TRBV19 and TRBJ1-5; perhaps TRBD1 as D (6 bases). Trimming stripped 3 bases from V and 3 bases from J, with 12 bases between. The CDR3 is 15 residues long. Per the germline V gene, CDR1 is LNHDA and CDR2 is SQIVND (reference sequence). The CDR3 DNA reads TGTGCCAGTAGTATGAAACAGGGAAACAATCAGCCCCAGCATTTT. Its protein product is CASSMKQGNNQPQHF.

The rearrangement joins TRBV19 to TRBJ1-5, with a weak D call TRBD1 (6 bases). Germline CDR1 is LNHDA and CDR2 is SQIVND (reference sequence). CDR3 length: 15 amino acids. The V end was cut by 1 base, the J end by 7 bases, with 14 bases between. This CDR3 is CASSIGGGAGQPQHF. In DNA, the CDR3 is TGTGCCAGTAGTATAGGTGGGGGGGCGGGACAGCCCCAGCATTTT.

V is TRBV7-2 and J is TRBJ1-1, with 10 bases identical to TRBD1. Germline V gene data show CDR1 as SGHTA and CDR2 as FQGNSA. CDR3 length: 15 residues. V lost 6 bases, J lost 3 bases, and 7 bases stayed unmatched. The CDR3 here is CASSRQGARDTEAFF. CDR3 nucleotides: TGTGCCAGCAGTCGACAGGGGGCAAGGGACACTGAAGCTTTCTTT.

V gene TRBV27 combines with J gene TRBJ1-5, with D unresolved. V lost 5 bases and J 7 bases, leaving 27 bases between the germline ends. Germline CDR1 and CDR2: MNHEY and SMNVEV (reference sequence). The CDR3 has 18 residues. The CDR3 here is CASSPLPGSVLSGQPQHF. CDR3 nucleotide sequence: TGTGCCAGCAGTCCCCTCCCCGGTTCCGTCCTTTCGGGGCAGCCCCAGCATTTT.

The chain combines TRBV30 with TRBJ1-1; tentative D call: TRBD1 (5 bases). The germline CDR1 and CDR2 sequences are GTSNPN and SVGIG (reference sequence). This CDR3 is 13 amino acids long. Trimming took 0 bases from V and 2 from J, leaving 7 bases between them. The DNA for the CDR3 is TGTGCCTGGAGTGTCGACAGCAACACTGAAGCTTTCTTT. Its protein product is CAWSVDSNTEAFF.

The rearrangement joins TRBV5-6 to TRBJ2-2; D perhaps matches TRBD1 (6 bases). The V gene lost 0 bases and the J gene lost 8 bases, with 14 bases spanning the gap. The CDR3 runs 15 residues. Germline-derived CDR1 and CDR2 are SGHDT and YYEEEE. CDR3 in DNA: TGTGCCAGCAGCTTGGTTGCTGGGGGCAGGGGGGAGCTGTTTTTT. Encoded protein: CASSLVAGGRGELFF.

This chain links TRBV6-5 with TRBJ1-2; weak D call: TRBD1 (5 bases). The CDR3 loop spans 13 amino acids. Trimming stripped 4 bases from V and 6 bases from J, with 12 bases between. Germline values: CDR1 MNHEY, CDR2 SVGAGI. CDR3: CASSSRQSNGYTF. The CDR3 DNA reads as TGTGCCAGCAGTTCAAGACAGTCCAATGGCTACACCTTC.

V is TRBV28 and J is TRBJ1-5; D remains ambiguous. The CDR3 is 15 amino acids. Trimming removed 3 bases from V and 3 bases from J, with 12 bases in between. Germline V lookup: CDR1 MDHEN, CDR2 SYDVKM. In DNA, the CDR3 is TGTGCCAGCAGTTTGAGTGAGGGAGTCAATCAGCCCCAGCATTTT. Its translation: CASSLSEGVNQPQHF.

The J gene is TRBJ2-7, the V gene TRBV5-1, with 13 bases matching TRBD2. J lost 4 bases, V lost 4 bases, and 2 bases had no gene match. Germline V CDR1 and CDR2: SGHRS, YFSETQ. This CDR3 contains 14 residues. The CDR3 sequence is CASSGTSGAYEQYF. CDR3 nucleotides: TGCGCCAGCAGCGGGACTAGCGGGGCTTACGAGCAGTACTTC. The variable domain in full, completed from reference TRBV5-1 and TRBJ2-7, reads KAGVTQTPRYLIKTRGQQVTLSCSPISGHRSVSWYQQTPGQGLQFLFEYFSETQRNKGNFPGRFSGRQFSNSRSEMNVSTLELGDSALYLCASSGTSGAYEQYFGPGTRLTVT.

This clone was observed a handful of times. The chain has TRBV10-3 and TRBJ2-3; 11 bases are a match to TRBD1. This CDR3 contains 16 residues. The germline CDR1 and CDR2 sequences are ENHRY and SYGVKD. J gave up 5 bases and V 6 bases, and 10 bases lay outside the gene matches. CDR3 nucleotides: TGTGCCATCAGCCCCCGAGGACAGGGGGCCGGAGATACGCAGTATTTT. Amino acids: CAISPRGQGAGDTQYF.

J is TRBJ2-3 and V is TRBV11-2; D might be TRBD2 (5 bases). The CDR3 loop spans 12 amino acids. The V gene lost 6 bases and the J gene lost 1 base, with 5 bases spanning the gap. The germline CDR1 and CDR2 sequences are SGHAT and FQNNGV. As DNA, the CDR3 is TGTGCCAGCAGGGAGGGCACAGATACGCAGTATTTT. It encodes CASREGTDTQYF.

This rearrangement joins TRBV3-1 (or the pseudogene TRBV3-2) to TRBJ2-2; unclear D gene. CDR3 length: 12 amino acids. Trimming took off 4 bases at V and 7 bases at J, with 7 bases between the two ends. Germline V gene sequence: CDR1 LGHDT, CDR2 YNNKEL (reference sequence). The CDR3 here is CASSLTGGELFF. As DNA, the CDR3 is TGTGCCAGCAGCCTGACGGGCGGGGAGCTGTTTTTT.